This T cell receptor beta chain was observed in a study of T cells in Graves' hyperthyroidism and ophthalmopathy. Study overall: Before treatment of any kind, peripheral blood was taken at initial diagnosis.

Between the trimmed V and J ends, which lost 1 base and 5 bases, there was a span of 9 bases. This CDR3 spans 14 amino acids. CDR1 is SGHTA, CDR2 FQGNSA, per germline. This clonotype was observed a few times. Its antigen is currently unknown. This clone may be a read error of a much larger clone one base away. The CDR3 does not end in the conserved phenylalanine or tryptophan, so this is likely a read error. RNA transcripts provided the source from which TCR beta CDR3 regions were amplified. With the HTBI primer set, the TCR CDR3 went through a first round of RT-PCR. TCRdb passed the multiplex PCR reads through MiXCR, listing each CDR3 protein once. This sample carries a few hundred thousand distinct CDR3 sequences, roughly 14% of them seen once, and the ten largest clones take 6.5% to 8%. General study findings and limits: Median prediction lead before ophthalmopathy onset was about 6.5 months with the model.

This chain joins TRBV7-2 and TRBJ2-1, with D possibly being TRBD2 (6 bases). Specimen: blood. The origin of this receptor is a woman in her thirties with Graves' hyperthyroidism. The chain's CDR3 is CASSLVAGNNEQFL. CDR3 nucleotide sequence: TGTGCCAGCAGCTTAGTTGCGGGAAACAATGAGCAGTTCCTC.